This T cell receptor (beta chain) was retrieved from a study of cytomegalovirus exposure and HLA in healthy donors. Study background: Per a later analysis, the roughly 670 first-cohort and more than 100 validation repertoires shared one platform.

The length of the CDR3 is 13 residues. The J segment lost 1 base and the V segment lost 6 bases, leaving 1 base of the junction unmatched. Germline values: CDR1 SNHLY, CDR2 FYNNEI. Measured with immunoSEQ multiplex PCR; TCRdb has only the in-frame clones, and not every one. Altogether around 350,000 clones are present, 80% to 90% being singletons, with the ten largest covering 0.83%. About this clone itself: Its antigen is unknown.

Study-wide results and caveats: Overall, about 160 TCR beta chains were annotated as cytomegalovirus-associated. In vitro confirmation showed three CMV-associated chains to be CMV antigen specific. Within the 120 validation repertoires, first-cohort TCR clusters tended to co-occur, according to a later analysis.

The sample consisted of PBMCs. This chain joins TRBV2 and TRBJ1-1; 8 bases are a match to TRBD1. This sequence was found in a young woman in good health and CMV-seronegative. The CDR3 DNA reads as TGTGCCAGCAGGACAGGGGCGAACACTGAAGCTTTCTTT. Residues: CASRTGANTEAFF.